Shown below are 15 T cell receptor beta chains from a single sample sequenced in a study of vaccination effects on CD4 cells after COVID-19. Sequencing followed a ViraFEST assay step that expanded antigen-specific CD4+ T cells with viral peptide pools. Culture proceeded for 9 to 11 days, and CD4+ T cells were then isolated. Participants got two doses of BNT162b2 or mRNA-1273 vaccine. No cognate antigen is known for these TCRs. Profiling relied on immunoSEQ multiplex PCR, and the TCRdb table lists in-frame clones only, not all of them. This sample yields 57,000 or so clones, of which 60% to 75% are seen a single time; roughly 1.2% belongs to the top ten. Sequenced material: CD4+ T cells from PBMCs cultured with HCoV-229E spike peptides, taken after COVID-19 vaccination. The receptors derive from a human donor who received a COVID-19 vaccine.

This chain connects TRBV15 to TRBJ1-2, with a tentative D call TRBD1 (6 bases). Per germline, CDR1 LNHNV and CDR2 YYDKDF (reference sequence). Trimming removed 1 base at V and 6 bases at J, with 9 bases between. The CDR3 has 13 amino acids. CDR3 sequence (DNA): TGTGCCACCAGCAGAGTAGGGGGAAATGGCTACACCTTC. Its translation is CATSRVGGNGYTF.

The chain uses TRBV5-1 and TRBJ1-4, with D hard to call. CDR3 size: 14 residues. V lost 4 bases to trimming and J lost 11 bases, with 18 bases between them. Per the germline V gene, CDR1 is SGHRS and CDR2 is YFSETQ. The CDR3 bases are TGCGCCAGCAGCGTCGGGTCAACAGTTACCAAACTGTTTTTT. It codes for CASSVGSTVTKLFF.

The chain carries TRBV5-6 and TRBJ2-3; D may be TRBD1 or TRBD2 (6 bases each). The germline V gene encodes CDR1 SGHDT and CDR2 YYEEEE. This CDR3 is 15 amino acids long. Trimming shortened V by 2 bases and J by 7 bases, and 17 bases separated the two germline ends. CDR3 amino acids: CASSLGGTFIHTQYF. DNA for the CDR3: TGTGCCAGCAGCTTAGGGGGGACCTTCATACATACGCAGTATTTT. Drawing the rest from reference TRBV5-6 and TRBJ2-3, the complete variable domain is DAGVTQSPTHLIKTRGQQVTLRCSPKSGHDTVSWYQQALGQGPQFIFQYYEEEERQRGNFPDRFSGHQFPNYSSELNVNALLLGDSALYLCASSLGGTFIHTQYFGPGTRLTVL.

This clone occurred a few times. The gene calls are TRBV6-5 and TRBJ2-3; D may correspond to TRBD1 or TRBD2 (5 bases each). The CDR3 spans 15 residues. Germline loops: CDR1 MNHEY, CDR2 SVGAGI. The ends were cut back, 0 bases at V and 7 bases at J, with 14 bases in the middle. CDR3 nucleotide sequence: TGTGCCAGCAGTTACTCCCGGGGCCAGGCCCATACGCAGTATTTT. Residues: CASSYSRGQAHTQYF.

This clone came up a few times. The chain joins TRBV29-1 to TRBJ2-1; 12 nucleotides agree with TRBD2. V lost 3 bases to trimming and J lost 6 bases; unmatched junction nucleotides: 12. This CDR3 is 17 amino acids long. Germline CDR1 is SQVTM and CDR2 is ANQGSEA. The CDR3 region has the DNA TGCAGCGTTGAGACTACCTACACTAGCGGGGGGTTCAATGAGCAGTTCTTC. Translation: CSVETTYTSGGFNEQFF.

This chain links TRBV2 with TRBJ2-5; D not resolved. The ends were cut back, 5 bases at V and 3 bases at J, with 4 bases in the middle. There are 11 residues in the CDR3. From germline, CDR1 is SNHLY and CDR2 FYNNEI. In DNA, the CDR3 is TGTGCCAGCAGTTCTAAAGAGACCCAGTACTTC. It yields the protein CASSSKETQYF.

The rearrangement joins TRBV6-4 to TRBJ2-3, with no clear D. The CDR3 consists of 13 residues. Germline assignment: CDR1 MRHNA and CDR2 SNTAGT. Trimming shortened V by 3 bases and J by 5 bases, and 9 bases separated the two germline ends. CDR3 sequence reads: CASSEAPGDTQYF. CDR3 DNA sequence: TGTGCCAGCAGTGAAGCTCCGGGAGATACGCAGTATTTT.

This rearrangement joins TRBV3-1 (or the pseudogene TRBV3-2) to TRBJ2-3, with D tentatively TRBD2 (7 bases). V was clipped by 2 bases and J by 3 bases, with 15 bases between them. From germline, CDR1 is LGHDT and CDR2 YNNKEL (reference sequence). This CDR3 comprises 16 residues. CDR3 nucleotides: TGTGCCAGCAGCCAAAGGGGGGGCCTGAGGACAGATACGCAGTATTTT. Amino acid sequence: CASSQRGGLRTDTQYF.

V is TRBV15 and J is TRBJ1-5; TRBD1 aligns across 7 bases. The CDR3 is made up of 15 amino acids. CDR1 is LNHNV and CDR2 is YYDKDF in the germline V gene (reference sequence). Trimming cost V 2 bases and J 4 bases; bases outside gene matches: 5. This chain's CDR3 is CATSRTTGQNQPQHF. The CDR3 DNA is TGTGCCACCAGCAGAACCACGGGACAGAATCAGCCCCAGCATTTT.

The chain recombines TRBV12-3 or TRBV12-4 with TRBJ1-3; D is uncertain. There are 12 residues in the CDR3. V lost 2 bases to trimming and J lost 6 bases, with 5 bases between them. CDR3 amino acids: CASSLLENTIYF. CDR3 DNA sequence: TGTGCCAGCAGTTTACTAGAAAACACCATATATTTT.

The chain recombines TRBV7-2 with TRBJ2-5; 7 bases line up with TRBD2. The V gene's germline CDR1 is SGHTA and CDR2 FQGNSA. The CDR3 is 14 residues long. The trim removed 1 base at V and 5 bases at J, leaving 4 bases unmatched. This CDR3 reads CASSLGLAMETQYF. CDR3 sequence (DNA): TGTGCCAGCAGCTTAGGACTAGCCATGGAGACCCAGTACTTC. Using reference TRBV7-2 and TRBJ2-5 for the parts outside the CDR3, the full variable domain is GAGVSQSPSNKVTEKGKDVELRCDPISGHTALYWYRQSLGQGLEFLIYFQGNSAPDKSGLPSDRFSAERTGGSVSTLTIQRTQQEDSAVYLCASSLGLAMETQYFGPGTRLLVL.

V and J are TRBV2 and TRBJ1-4; weak D call: TRBD1 (5 bases). Per the germline V gene, CDR1 is SNHLY and CDR2 is FYNNEI. This CDR3 region has 13 residues. V was cut by 8 bases and J by 8 bases, with 15 bases left in between. DNA of the CDR3: TGTGCCAGCTATCGGGACTCGAAGGAAAAACTGTTTTTT. This gives the protein CASYRDSKEKLFF.

The genes are TRBV6-5 and TRBJ1-1; 8 bases fit TRBD1. J gave up 9 bases and V 6 bases, and 12 bases lay outside the gene matches. Germline CDR1 reads MNHEY; CDR2 reads SVGAGI. CDR3 length: 14 residues. CDR3 DNA sequence: TGTGCCAGCAGGGCTCGGACAGGGTGGGAGAAAGCTTTCTTT. It encodes CASRARTGWEKAFF.

The rearrangement links TRBV7-2 to TRBJ1-2, with D hard to call. V was cut by 5 bases and J by 5 bases, with 18 bases left in between. CDR3 length equals 15 residues. The germline CDR1 and CDR2 sequences are SGHTA and FQGNSA. The CDR3 region has the DNA TGTGCCAGCAGCGACCGGACGGCGAGTAAATATGGCTACACCTTC. This gives the protein CASSDRTASKYGYTF.

This clone was counted only a few times. V gene TRBV3-1 (or the pseudogene TRBV3-2) combines with J gene TRBJ1-1, with D unclear. CDR1 is LGHDT and CDR2 is YNNKEL in the germline V gene (reference sequence). The CDR3 totals 12 residues. V lost 1 base and J 5 bases, leaving 5 bases between the germline ends. CDR3 DNA: TGTGCCAGCAGCCAAGTCCGGACTGAAGCTTTCTTT. Translating gives CASSQVRTEAFF.